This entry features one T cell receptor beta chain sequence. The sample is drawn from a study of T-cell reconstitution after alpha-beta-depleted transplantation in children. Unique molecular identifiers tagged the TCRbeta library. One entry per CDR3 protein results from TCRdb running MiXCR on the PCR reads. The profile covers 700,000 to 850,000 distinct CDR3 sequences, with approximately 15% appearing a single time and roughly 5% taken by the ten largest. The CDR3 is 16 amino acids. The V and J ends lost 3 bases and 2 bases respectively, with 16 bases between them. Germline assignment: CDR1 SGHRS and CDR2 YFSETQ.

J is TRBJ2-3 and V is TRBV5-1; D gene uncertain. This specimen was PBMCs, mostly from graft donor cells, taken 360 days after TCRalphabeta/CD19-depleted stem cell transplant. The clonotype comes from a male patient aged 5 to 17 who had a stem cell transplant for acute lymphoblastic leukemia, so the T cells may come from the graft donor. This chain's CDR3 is CASSSTTTSNTDTQYF. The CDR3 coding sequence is TGCGCCAGCAGCTCCACCACTACGTCAAACACAGATACGCAGTATTTT.